What follows are 10 T cell receptor beta chains derived from one specimen sequenced in a study of blood T cell repertoires in COVID-19. The method was immunoSEQ multiplex PCR; TCRdb's version includes in-frame clones alone and lacks a portion of them. The sample shows about 94,000 clones, 80% of them seen only once. Sequencing was carried out using peripheral blood. The receptors come from a human donor in a cohort sampled during active COVID-19.

The chain links TRBV5-1 to TRBJ2-7; 8 bases are shared with TRBD2. This CDR3 is 15 amino acids long. With 4 bases clipped from V and 4 bases from J, the junction kept 10 bases outside the gene matches. Germline V lookup: CDR1 SGHRS, CDR2 YFSETQ. The CDR3 bases are TGCGCCAGCAGCCCCCCGGGACTAGGTCGGTACGAGCAGTACTTC. Amino acids: CASSPPGLGRYEQYF.

The chain joins TRBV28 to TRBJ1-5; TRBD1 agrees at 8 bases. Looked up from germline, CDR1 is MDHEN and CDR2 is SYDVKM. The CDR3 length is 21 residues. V shed 10 bases and J 5 bases; nucleotides not matched to a gene: 31. CDR3 DNA: TGTGCCACCCAGTTCGTTCTCCACGCCGACAGGGGAAGGAGACGCCATCAGCCCCAGCATTTT. It specifies CATQFVLHADRGRRRHQPQHF.

V is TRBV7-2 and J is TRBJ1-1, with D perhaps matching TRBD1 (5 bases). The CDR3 totals 13 residues. V lost 5 bases and J 5 bases, leaving 12 bases between the germline ends. Germline values: CDR1 SGHTA, CDR2 FQGNSA. The CDR3 reads CASSIGERTEAFF. DNA for the CDR3: TGTGCCAGCAGCATAGGGGAGAGGACTGAAGCTTTCTTT. Together with reference TRBV7-2 and TRBJ1-1, the CDR3 gives the full variable domain: GAGVSQSPSNKVTEKGKDVELRCDPISGHTALYWYRQSLGQGLEFLIYFQGNSAPDKSGLPSDRFSAERTGGSVSTLTIQRTQQEDSAVYLCASSIGERTEAFFGQGTRLTVV.

The chain links TRBV24-1 to TRBJ2-5, with TRBD2 matching 16 bases. V lost 10 bases to trimming and J lost 5 bases; unmatched junction nucleotides: 9. This CDR3 comprises 16 residues. CDR1 and CDR2 (germline): KGHDR, SFDVKD. The CDR3 DNA sequence: TGTGCCACGGGGACTAGCGGGAGGGCCGACGGGGAGACCCAGTACTTC. As protein: CATGTSGRADGETQYF.

The chain has TRBV6-5 and TRBJ2-1; TRBD2 is a possible D gene (5 bases). The V end was cut by 7 bases, the J end by 9 bases, with 7 bases between. Germline V gene data show CDR1 as MNHEY and CDR2 as SVGAGI. The CDR3 extends over 10 amino acids. The CDR3 nucleotides read TGTGCCAGCATCCGGGGTGAGCAGTTCTTC. The encoded protein is CASIRGEQFF.

V usage is TRBV3-1 (or the pseudogene TRBV3-2) and J usage is TRBJ1-2; D unclear. Per the germline V gene, CDR1 is LGHDT and CDR2 is YNNKEL (reference sequence). The CDR3 runs to 11 residues. V lost 3 bases and J 4 bases, leaving 3 bases between the germline ends. The CDR3 here is CASSQAYGYTF. Written as DNA, the CDR3 is TGTGCCAGCAGCCAGGCCTATGGCTACACCTTC.

The sample holds one count of this clone. The chain couples TRBV7-2 to TRBJ1-2, with 10 bases matching TRBD1. The germline V gene encodes CDR1 SGHTA and CDR2 FQGNSA. V was pared by 5 bases and J by 7 bases, with 16 bases of the junction left unmatched. The CDR3 length is 17 residues. This chain's CDR3 is CASSRLGTGEFGSGYTF. The CDR3 DNA reads TGTGCCAGCAGCAGACTCGGGACAGGGGAGTTCGGAAGTGGCTACACCTTC.

The rearrangement uses TRBV28 and TRBJ2-3; D remains ambiguous. Germline V gene data show CDR1 as MDHEN and CDR2 as SYDVKM. Trimming removed 2 bases from V and 1 base from J, with 10 bases in between. The CDR3 contains 15 residues. The CDR3 loop is CASSLRGSGTDTQYF. DNA of the CDR3: TGTGCCAGCAGTTTACGCGGTAGTGGCACAGATACGCAGTATTTT.

V gene TRBV27 combines with J gene TRBJ2-2, with 7 nucleotides matching TRBD2. Germline-derived CDR1 and CDR2 are MNHEY and SMNVEV (reference sequence). V shed 5 bases, J shed 1 base, and the junction held 4 bases outside the gene matches. The CDR3 extends over 15 amino acids. This CDR3 is CASSGGGKNTGELFF. The CDR3 nucleotides read TGTGCCAGCAGTGGGGGAGGGAAGAACACCGGGGAGCTGTTTTTT.

CDR3 nucleotide sequence: TGTGCCAGCAGCCCATCGGGGACAGGGAACCAGTACGAGCAGTACTTC. Its protein product is CASSPSGTGNQYEQYF. This chain joins TRBV7-9 and TRBJ2-7, with TRBD1 identical over 9 bases. After removal of 5 bases from V and 4 bases from J, the junction contained 12 bases not matched to a gene. CDR1 and CDR2 (germline): SEHNR, FQNEAQ (reference sequence). The CDR3 runs 16 residues.